Below are 8 T cell receptor beta chains sequenced from a single sample in a study of post-analysis software for immune sequencing data. Overall study findings and caveats: When patients were compared with controls, five TRBV segments were more frequent, TRBV5-6, TRBV5-1 and TRBV20-1 among them.

For these TCRs, the target antigens are not known. cDNA libraries for TCR beta contained unique molecular identifiers. TCRdb called the PCR reads again in MiXCR, with one record for every CDR3 protein. The sample has hundreds of thousands of distinct CDR3 sequences; roughly 30% are singletons. The sequenced sample was blood. The receptors were sampled from a girl aged 5 to 17 with multiple sclerosis.

This clonotype turned up a few times. The chain carries TRBV7-9 and TRBJ2-7, with 9 bases lining up with TRBD1. Germline CDR1 reads SEHNR; CDR2 reads FQNEAQ (reference sequence). The V and J ends lost 4 bases and 2 bases, in that order; junction bases with no gene match: 6. The CDR3 has 15 residues. The CDR3 DNA sequence: TGTGCCAGCAGCTCCGGACAGGGGATCCCCTACGAGCAGTACTTC. This codes for CASSSGQGIPYEQYF.

At least ten counts were recorded for this clonotype. The chain joins TRBV27 to TRBJ2-1; TRBD2 aligns across 8 bases. The germline gives CDR1 MNHEY, CDR2 SMNVEV (reference sequence). After removal of 3 bases from V and 8 bases from J, the junction contained 6 bases not matched to a gene. The CDR3 is 14 amino acids. The CDR3 loop reads CASSFYGRGYEQFF. The CDR3 bases are TGTGCCAGCAGTTTCTACGGGAGGGGGTATGAGCAGTTCTTC.

This clonotype has only a few counts. CDR3 nucleotides: TGCAGTGCTAGAGACCTGGGGATAGAGACCCAGTACTTC. Translated: CSARDLGIETQYF. This chain connects TRBV20-1 to TRBJ2-5; D gene unclear. From germline, CDR1 is DFQATT and CDR2 SNEGSKA (reference sequence). V lost 0 bases and J 4 bases, leaving 9 bases between the germline ends. This CDR3 has 13 amino acids.

The CDR3 DNA follows: TGCAGTGCTAGACAGGGGAGATTGGCCAAAAACATTCAGTACTTC. Its protein product is CSARQGRLAKNIQYF. The gene calls are TRBV20-1 and TRBJ2-4, with D tentatively TRBD1 (6 bases). The CDR3 runs 15 residues. Germline assignment: CDR1 DFQATT and CDR2 SNEGSKA (reference sequence). V was shortened by 2 bases and J by 1 base, with 12 bases between the two germline ends.

Here the CDR3 DNA reads TGTGCCATCAGTGAGTCGATGGCAGGGGGTCAGCGGGAGCAGTACTTC. Protein: CAISESMAGGQREQYF. The rearrangement joins TRBV10-3 to TRBJ2-7; 7 bases are a match to TRBD1. The germline V gene has CDR1 ENHRY and CDR2 SYGVKD. Trimming at V came to 0 bases and at J to 7 bases, leaving 12 bases not matched to a gene. The CDR3 totals 16 residues.

V is TRBV20-1 and J is TRBJ2-1; 9 nucleotides match TRBD2. The CDR3 totals 14 residues. V lost 7 bases and J lost 10; bases outside the gene matches: 14. Looked up from germline, CDR1 is DFQATT and CDR2 is SNEGSKA (reference sequence). The CDR3 coding sequence is TGCAGTGTACAGCGGGGGGCTCCTCCACGGGAGCAGTTCTTC. It yields the protein CSVQRGAPPREQFF.

Concerning this clonotype: The junction departs from germline at one end; a sequencing error may be responsible. The J gene is TRBJ2-2, the V gene TRBV5-1; D tentatively reads TRBD1 or TRBD2 (5 bases each). This CDR3 region has 15 residues. Per the germline V gene, CDR1 is SGHRS and CDR2 is YFSETQ. This chain's CDR3 is CASSSVGTNTGELFF. In DNA form, the CDR3 reads TGCGCCAGCAGCTCGGTAGGGACGAATACCGGGGAGCTGTTTTTT.

This chain connects TRBV5-1 to TRBJ2-3; D possibly uses TRBD1 or TRBD2 (7 bases each). Germline CDR1 is SGHRS and CDR2 is YFSETQ. V was shortened by 4 bases and J by 10 bases, with 22 bases between the two germline ends. This CDR3 comprises 15 residues. The CDR3 loop reads CASSLTTGSGGAQYF. The CDR3, as DNA: TGCGCCAGCAGCCTAACGACAGGGTCGGGGGGCGCGCAGTATTTT. The full variable domain, rest sourced from reference TRBV5-1 and TRBJ2-3, is KAGVTQTPRYLIKTRGQQVTLSCSPISGHRSVSWYQQTPGQGLQFLFEYFSETQRNKGNFPGRFSGRQFSNSRSEMNVSTLELGDSALYLCASSLTTGSGGAQYFGPGTRLTVL.